The 14 T cell receptor beta chains presented below share a single source sample, sequenced in a study of T cell responses to AZD1222 COVID-19 vaccine. Profiled with immunoSEQ multiplex PCR; TCRdb holds only in-frame clones, not every one. Of more than 85,000 clones in the sample, roughly nine tenths were seen once. The sequenced sample was peripheral blood, obtained on day 0 of AZD1222 vaccination. These receptors were taken from an adult in good health.

The chain links TRBV7-2 to TRBJ2-5; D possibly corresponds to TRBD2 (7 bases). CDR1 and CDR2 (germline): SGHTA, FQGNSA. The CDR3 contains 14 residues. Trimming pared 3 bases from V and 5 bases from J, leaving 13 bases between. The CDR3 region is CASSFPGGAETQYF. CDR3 in DNA: TGTGCCAGCAGCTTTCCTGGGGGGGCGGAGACCCAGTACTTC.

The chain uses TRBV18 and TRBJ1-2; 8 positions match TRBD1. The CDR3 covers 12 residues. Per the germline V gene, CDR1 is KGHSH and CDR2 is LQKENI. V shed 11 bases, J shed 4 bases, and the junction held 6 bases outside the gene matches. CDR3 nucleotides: TGTGCCGGAGGACAGGGAGCCTATGGCTACACCTTC. Encoded protein: CAGGQGAYGYTF.

The rearrangement joins TRBV3-1 (or the pseudogene TRBV3-2) to TRBJ1-2; D unclear. Germline V gives CDR1 LGHDT, CDR2 YNNKEL (reference sequence). The CDR3 is 14 residues long. V was cut by 3 bases and J by 3 bases, with 11 bases left in between. CDR3 bases: TGTGCCAGCAGCCAGGTAACTAGTTACTATGGCTACACCTTC. Its protein is CASSQVTSYYGYTF.

The CDR3 region has the DNA TGTGCCAGCAGTTCCGGGAAGATGGGAGAAAAACTGTTTTTT. Protein product: CASSSGKMGEKLFF. The chain recombines TRBV4-2 with TRBJ1-4; the D is unclear. V was shortened by 6 bases and J by 8 bases, with 16 bases between the two germline ends. CDR3 size: 14 residues. The V gene's germline CDR1 is LGHNA and CDR2 YNFKEQ.

The chain uses TRBV5-1 and TRBJ2-7; no definite D call. The V gene's germline CDR1 is SGHRS and CDR2 YFSETQ. The ends were cut back, 5 bases at V and 0 bases at J, with 15 bases in the middle. CDR3 length: 15 amino acids. The CDR3 DNA follows: TGCGCCAGCAGATCCTCAGCTGAAATCTCCTACGAGCAGTACTTC. Residues: CASRSSAEISYEQYF.

This clone is medium-sized (0.01 to 0.1%) within its sample. V usage is TRBV6-1 and J usage is TRBJ2-7; D is possibly TRBD1 (5 bases). This CDR3 has 14 amino acids. Germline V gene data show CDR1 as MNHNS and CDR2 as SASEGT. Trimming took 1 base from V and 5 from J, leaving 12 bases between them. The CDR3 protein is CASSEGREVDEQYF. For the CDR3, the DNA is TGTGCCAGCAGTGAAGGCAGGGAAGTAGACGAGCAGTACTTC.

The gene calls are TRBV2 and TRBJ2-7; a possible D gene is TRBD1 (6 bases). CDR1 is SNHLY, CDR2 FYNNEI, per germline. CDR3 length: 13 residues. The germline V and J ends were trimmed by 6 bases and 2 bases, with 11 bases remaining between them. The CDR3 DNA reads as TGTGCCAGCAGGCCCAGGGGAACCTACGAGCAGTACTTC. It is translated as CASRPRGTYEQYF.

The chain employs TRBV29-1 and TRBJ2-5, with D tentatively TRBD2 (7 bases). Germline V CDR1 and CDR2: SQVTM, ANQGSEA. The CDR3 runs 13 residues. V lost 6 bases and J lost 5, with 16 bases in between. The CDR3 protein is CSVGGASWETQYF. CDR3 coding DNA: TGCAGCGTGGGGGGGGCTAGTTGGGAGACCCAGTACTTC.

The V call is TRBV6-5, the J call TRBJ1-1, with 8 positions matching TRBD1. The CDR3 is 15 amino acids. J gave up 0 bases and V 6 bases, and 6 bases lay outside the gene matches. The V gene's germline CDR1 is MNHEY and CDR2 SVGAGI. This CDR3 reads CASSRQGRMNTEAFF. CDR3 sequence (DNA): TGTGCCAGCAGCCGACAGGGGAGAATGAACACTGAAGCTTTCTTT.

This chain joins TRBV6-5 and TRBJ2-3, with 9 bases matching TRBD1. The germline CDR1 and CDR2 sequences are MNHEY and SVGAGI. This CDR3 spans 15 amino acids. Trimming at V came to 4 bases and at J to 2 bases, leaving 4 bases not matched to a gene. The CDR3 loop is CASSLHRGLTDTQYF. The CDR3 DNA reads as TGTGCCAGCAGTTTACACAGGGGGCTCACAGATACGCAGTATTTT.

V is TRBV28 and J is TRBJ2-6; D might be TRBD1 (5 bases). Trimming left V 3 bases short and J 2 bases short, with 17 bases between. The CDR3 length is 18 residues. The V gene's germline CDR1 is MDHEN and CDR2 SYDVKM. CDR3 sequence: CASSLVAGKGAGANVLTF. CDR3 DNA sequence: TGTGCCAGCAGTTTGGTGGCAGGGAAAGGCGCTGGGGCCAACGTCCTGACTTTC.

The chain couples TRBV7-8 to TRBJ1-5; possible D gene TRBD1, 6 bases. The V end lost 5 bases, the J end lost 4 bases, and 15 bases lay between the germline ends. Germline CDR1 reads SGHVS; CDR2 reads FQNEAQ. The length of the CDR3 is 15 residues. The CDR3 loop is CASSPSVGGNQPQHF. Written as DNA, the CDR3 is TGTGCCAGCAGCCCTAGCGTAGGGGGAAATCAGCCCCAGCATTTT.

The chain links TRBV5-1 to TRBJ2-1; D is ambiguous. Germline V gene lookup returns CDR1 SGHRS and CDR2 YFSETQ. Between the trimmed V and J ends, which lost 0 bases and 6 bases, there was a span of 7 bases. The CDR3 contains 13 residues. CDR3 sequence reads: CASSLADSNEQFF. In nucleotides, the CDR3 is TGCGCCAGCAGCTTGGCCGACTCCAATGAGCAGTTCTTC.

The chain couples TRBV3-1 (or the pseudogene TRBV3-2) to TRBJ2-5; D ambiguous. The germline V and J ends were trimmed by 1 base and 6 bases, with 6 bases remaining between them. The CDR3 runs to 12 residues. Germline CDR1 LGHDT, CDR2 YNNKEL (reference sequence). Written as DNA, the CDR3 is TGTGCCAGCAGCCAAGTACTAAAGACCCAGTACTTC. This sequence encodes CASSQVLKTQYF.